The rows below give T cell receptor beta chains drawn from one sample of a study of blood T cell repertoires in COVID-19. TCRdb's copy holds only in-frame clones and misses some; the assay was immunoSEQ multiplex PCR. The data contain approximately 30,000 clones, approximately 86% of them singletons. Sequences were obtained from peripheral blood. Receptors originate from an elderly woman with active or convalescent COVID-19. Each CDR3 is given with its conserved first and last residue. Fields, in order: D gene, J gene, clone size, V gene, CDR3 protein, CDR3 DNA. A D gene is named only where the DNA matches it firmly. Not every row has a clone size; where given, it reads once, few, many or a size class.

>TRBD1|TRBJ1-2|NA|TRBV5-4
CASSILGQARGYTF
TGTGCCAGCAGCATACTTGGACAGGCCCGCGGCTACACCTTC
>TRBD1|TRBJ1-1|NA|TRBV19
CASSTQGAPTEAFF
TGTGCCAGTAGTACCCAGGGGGCCCCCACTGAAGCTTTCTTT
>TRBD2|TRBJ2-5|NA|TRBV27
CASSLRGVQETQYF
TGTGCCAGCAGCCTTCGGGGGGTCCAAGAGACCCAGTACTTC
>TRBD1|TRBJ2-7|NA|TRBV30
CAWSPGQGGEQYF
TGTGCCTGGAGTCCGGGACAGGGGGGCGAGCAGTACTTC
>NA|TRBJ1-4|NA|TRBV7-8
CASSLERKLFF
TGTGCCAGCAGCTTAGAGAGAAAACTGTTTTTT
>NA|TRBJ1-2|NA|TRBV11-1
CASSGGSYGYTF
TGTGCCAGCAGCGGAGGGAGTTATGGCTACACCTTC
>NA|TRBJ1-5|NA|TRBV7-8
CASSLVRGLGNQPQHF
TGTGCCAGCAGCTTAGTCCGGGGGTTGGGCAATCAGCCCCAGCATTTT
>TRBD2|TRBJ2-7|few|TRBV2
CASRDRRGGLLEQYF
TGTGCCAGCAGGGATAGACGGGGGGGCCTTCTCGAGCAGTACTTC
>TRBD1|TRBJ1-1|NA|TRBV6-5
CASRDRGGSAFF
TGTGCCAGCAGGGACAGGGGAGGGAGTGCTTTCTTT
>NA|TRBJ1-2|NA|TRBV28
CASRKQGPGYTF
TGTGCCAGCAGAAAACAGGGACCTGGCTACACCTTC
>TRBD2|TRBJ2-2|NA|TRBV6-5
CASSPTSTELFF
TGTGCCAGCAGCCCGACTAGCACGGAGCTGTTTTTT
>NA|TRBJ1-6|NA|TRBV5-1
CASSLGTTYNSPLHF
TGCGCCAGCAGCTTGGGTACTACCTATAATTCACCCCTCCACTTT
>TRBD1|TRBJ1-6|NA|TRBV9
CASSVAQDRATSPLHF
TGTGCCAGCAGCGTAGCTCAGGACAGGGCTACTTCACCCCTCCACTTT
>TRBD1|TRBJ1-2|NA|TRBV4-1
CASIGIRDRGLYGYTF
TGCGCCAGCATAGGGATCCGGGACAGGGGACTTTATGGCTACACCTTC
>TRBD1|TRBJ1-2|NA|TRBV6-5
CASSYSRQGIRYTF
TGTGCCAGCAGTTACTCGAGACAGGGGATACGCTACACCTTC
>NA|TRBJ2-5|NA|TRBV5-1
CASSPDSRETQYF
TGCGCCAGCAGCCCTGACAGCAGAGAGACCCAGTACTTC
>NA|TRBJ1-4|NA|TRBV7-6
CASSLAAGYNEKLFF
TGTGCCAGCAGCTTAGCGGCGGGCTATAATGAAAAACTGTTTTTT
>TRBD2|TRBJ2-1|NA|TRBV11-2
CASSLALSGGVPDNEQFF
TGTGCCAGCAGCTTAGCCCTTAGCGGGGGCGTACCGGACAATGAGCAGTTCTTC
>TRBD1|TRBJ1-3|few|TRBV5-6
CASSLAGQVPGNTIYF
TGTGCCAGCAGCTTGGCCGGACAGGTCCCTGGAAACACCATATATTTT
>TRBD2|TRBJ2-5|once|TRBV18
CASSPPGLALETQYF
TGTGCCAGCTCACCACCGGGACTAGCTTTAGAGACCCAGTACTTC
>TRBD1|TRBJ1-4|few|TRBV5-6
CASSLGQGLVEKLFF
TGTGCCAGCAGCCTTGGACAGGGCCTGGTTGAAAAACTGTTTTTT
>TRBD1|TRBJ2-3|NA|TRBV25-1
CASSDGAGGKDTQYF
TGTGCCAGCAGTGATGGGGCAGGGGGCAAGGATACGCAGTATTTT
>NA|TRBJ1-2|NA|TRBV6-1
CASSEAGGIYGYTF
TGTGCCAGCAGTGAAGCCGGGGGGATCTATGGCTACACCTTC
>NA|TRBJ1-2|NA|TRBV29-1
CSAGGSGYTF
TGCAGCGCTGGGGGGTCTGGCTACACCTTC
>TRBD1|TRBJ1-2|NA|TRBV2
CASSEARTGKGYTF
TGTGCCAGCAGTGAAGCACGGACAGGGAAGGGCTACACCTTC
>NA|TRBJ2-5|few|TRBV6-2/TRBV6-3
CASSYINPQETQYF
TGTGCCAGCAGTTACATCAATCCCCAAGAGACCCAGTACTTC
>NA|TRBJ2-3|NA|TRBV24-1
CATSDSGDRGTDTQYF
TGTGCCACCAGTGATTCGGGGGACAGAGGCACAGATACGCAGTATTTT
>TRBD2|TRBJ2-1|NA|TRBV4-1
CASSQVPGGQYEQFF
TGCGCCAGCAGCCAAGTTCCGGGGGGGCAATATGAGCAGTTCTTC
>TRBD1|TRBJ1-2|NA|TRBV15
CATSRGQNYGYTF
TGTGCCACCAGCAGGGGACAGAACTATGGCTACACCTTC
>NA|TRBJ2-5|NA|TRBV7-2
CASSFTGFETQYF
TGTGCCAGCAGCTTCACAGGGTTTGAGACCCAGTACTTC
>NA|TRBJ1-4|once|TRBV5-4
CASSLVSTGKLFF
TGTGCCAGCAGCTTGGTTTCAACTGGAAAACTGTTTTTT
>TRBD1|TRBJ1-6|NA|TRBV19
CASSKSGQHNSPLHF
TGTGCCAGTAGTAAATCGGGACAGCACAATTCACCCCTCCACTTT
>NA|TRBJ2-7|NA|TRBV3-1/TRBV3-2
CASSRGGRGGHEQYF
TGTGCCAGCAGCCGGGGCGGGCGGGGCGGCCACGAGCAGTACTTC
>NA|TRBJ2-3|NA|TRBV27
CASRQGPTSTDTQYF
TGTGCCAGCAGACAGGGTCCAACTAGCACAGATACGCAGTATTTT
>NA|TRBJ1-2|NA|TRBV6-5
CASSYRKDRYGYTF
TGTGCCAGCAGTTACCGAAAGGACAGATATGGCTACACCTTC